The 15 T cell receptor beta chains below come from one sample, sequenced in a study of cytomegalovirus exposure and HLA in healthy donors. Using immunoSEQ multiplex PCR, the repertoire was profiled, and TCRdb retains in-frame clones only, with some absent. Here the sample spans some 200,000 clones, roughly nine tenths being singletons. Material: PBMCs. These receptors originate from a young man in good health and CMV-seropositive.

This rearrangement joins TRBV5-1 to TRBJ2-3; the match to TRBD2 covers 11 bases. This CDR3 has 18 residues. From germline, CDR1 is SGHRS and CDR2 YFSETQ. The V and J ends lost 4 bases and 3 bases, in that order; junction bases with no gene match: 13. The CDR3 DNA reads TGCGCCAGCAGCGGCTATAGCGGGGGGGCCGGCCCGACAGATACGCAGTATTTT. Protein: CASSGYSGGAGPTDTQYF.

The chain is built from TRBV5-1 and TRBJ2-7; no definite D call. The CDR3 spans 13 residues. CDR1 and CDR2 (germline): SGHRS, YFSETQ. Trimming took off 7 bases at V and 3 bases at J, with 14 bases between the two ends. DNA of the CDR3: TGCGCCAGCTCACGGTCCACGGGCTACGAGCAGTACTTC. This codes for CASSRSTGYEQYF.

The chain uses TRBV2 and TRBJ1-1; maybe TRBD1 (6 bases). Germline CDR1 reads SNHLY; CDR2 reads FYNNEI. The CDR3 extends over 14 amino acids. V dropped 6 bases and J dropped 4 bases, with 15 bases sitting between them. The CDR3 region is CASSPQRGFTEAFF. CDR3 nucleotide sequence: TGTGCCAGCAGCCCCCAAAGGGGGTTCACTGAAGCTTTCTTT.

This clone has just a few counts. The chain is built from TRBV29-1 and TRBJ2-7, with TRBD2 matching over 10 bases. V dropped 4 bases and J dropped 0; count of bases not matched to a gene: 3. Germline CDR1 reads SQVTM; CDR2 reads ANQGSEA. The CDR3 runs 14 residues. CDR3 protein: CSVVLAGVSYEQYF. As DNA, the CDR3 is TGCAGCGTTGTTCTAGCGGGAGTCTCCTACGAGCAGTACTTC.

The V gene is TRBV5-1, the J gene TRBJ1-2; D ambiguous. This CDR3 contains 13 residues. Germline V CDR1 and CDR2: SGHRS, YFSETQ. Trimming stripped 0 bases from V and 5 bases from J, with 8 bases between. The CDR3 DNA reads TGCGCCAGCAGCTTGGCGAGTCTGTATGGCTACACCTTC. Translation gives CASSLASLYGYTF.

V gene TRBV4-1 combines with J gene TRBJ1-2; D is uncertain. Germline V gives CDR1 MGHRA, CDR2 YSYEKL. Trimming cost V 1 base and J 3 bases, with 6 bases left between them. The CDR3 extends over 13 amino acids. Here the CDR3 reads CASSQGLDYGYTF. The DNA of the CDR3 is TGCGCCAGCAGCCAAGGGTTGGACTATGGCTACACCTTC.

The genes are TRBV2 and TRBJ1-2; unclear D gene. The V end lost 8 bases, the J end lost 5 bases, and 15 bases lay between the germline ends. CDR1 is SNHLY, CDR2 FYNNEI, per germline. The CDR3 is 13 residues long. The CDR3 DNA reads as TGTGCCAGCCATGGCGGGGTACGATATGGCTACACCTTC. Translation gives CASHGGVRYGYTF. The whole variable domain, remainder taken from reference TRBV2 and TRBJ1-2, is EPEVTQTPSHQVTQMGQEVILRCVPISNHLYFYWYRQILGQKVEFLVSFYNNEISEKSEIFDDQFSVERPDGSNFTLKIRSTKLEDSAMYFCASHGGVRYGYTFGSGTRLTVV.

This clone appeared once. This chain uses TRBV5-1 with TRBJ2-7; 13 bases agree with TRBD2. This CDR3 is built from 15 residues. Germline assignment: CDR1 SGHRS and CDR2 YFSETQ. Trimming at V came to 0 bases and at J to 4 bases, leaving 1 base not matched to a gene. CDR3 in amino acids: CASSLELAGGYEQYF. In DNA, the CDR3 is TGCGCCAGCAGCTTGGAACTAGCGGGAGGGTACGAGCAGTACTTC.

The chain has TRBV5-6 and TRBJ2-7, with a weak D call TRBD1 (6 bases). The CDR3 runs to 13 residues. Trimming removed 0 bases from V and 9 bases from J, with 13 bases in between. CDR1 is SGHDT and CDR2 is YYEEEE in the germline V gene. The CDR3 bases are TGTGCCAGCAGCTTGGGCGGCCAGGGGTTGCAGTACTTC. It translates to CASSLGGQGLQYF.

Of note for this clone: It may be a read error: a sequence one base away is much more abundant. The chain recombines TRBV27 with TRBJ2-6, with D maybe TRBD2 (5 bases). Germline V CDR1 and CDR2: MNHEY, SMNVEV (reference sequence). CDR3 length equals 14 residues. The V gene lost 4 bases and the J gene lost 2 bases, with 6 bases spanning the gap. CDR3: CASSYGTGANVLTF. CDR3 nucleotides: TGTGCCAGCAGTTACGGGACTGGGGCCAACGTCCTGACTTTC.

The CDR3 is CASSLVREGEQYF. The CDR3 nucleotides are TGTGCCAGCAGCTTAGTGCGGGAGGGAGAGCAGTACTTC. The chain employs TRBV7-2 and TRBJ2-7; 9 nucleotides line up with TRBD2. This CDR3 has 13 amino acids. V lost 1 base and J lost 7; bases outside the gene matches: 2. Germline V gives CDR1 SGHTA, CDR2 FQGNSA.

The chain joins TRBV14 to TRBJ2-7; D is ambiguous. CDR1 SGHDN and CDR2 FVKESK come from the germline V gene. The V and J ends lost 0 bases and 5 bases respectively, with 8 bases between them. This CDR3 region has 13 residues. CDR3 sequence reads: CASSQERRNEQYF. CDR3 DNA sequence: TGTGCCAGCAGCCAAGAGAGGCGGAACGAGCAGTACTTC.

J is TRBJ1-2 and V is TRBV30, with a tentative D call TRBD1 (6 bases). The V and J ends lost 5 bases and 7 bases respectively, with 14 bases between them. Per germline, CDR1 GTSNPN and CDR2 SVGIG (reference sequence). CDR3 length equals 12 residues. The chain's CDR3 is CAWLGGGTGYTF. The CDR3 DNA follows: TGTGCCTGGTTAGGAGGGGGAACTGGCTACACCTTC.

The rearrangement links TRBV20-1 to TRBJ2-4; either TRBD1 or TRBD2 may fit D (5 bases each). Germline V gene lookup returns CDR1 DFQATT and CDR2 SNEGSKA (reference sequence). The CDR3 is made up of 10 amino acids. V was pared by 3 bases and J by 10 bases, with 7 bases between. CDR3 in amino acids: CSARGPIQYF. CDR3 nucleotides: TGCAGTGCTAGGGGACCAATTCAGTACTTC.

This sequence joins TRBV7-6 and TRBJ2-7; TRBD1 matches 9 bases. CDR1 is SGHVS and CDR2 is FNYEAQ in the germline V gene. CDR3 length: 15 amino acids. V shed 5 bases and J 5 bases; nucleotides not matched to a gene: 10. CDR3 amino acids: CASSRRDRVGNEQYF. Here the CDR3 DNA reads TGTGCCAGCAGCCGGAGGGACAGGGTCGGAAACGAGCAGTACTTC.